This T cell receptor beta chain stems from a study of blood T cell repertoires in COVID-19. Study background: COVID-19 samples from acute and convalescent phases originated in the United States, Italy and Spain. T cells, B-cell-depleted T cells, or PBMCs provided the cDNA or gDNA that served as material.

V shed 3 bases and J 5 bases; nucleotides not matched to a gene: 3. The CDR3 covers 13 residues. From germline, CDR1 is SEHNR and CDR2 FQNEAQ (reference sequence). In the original analysis: From reference gene primer amplification, estimates of nucleated cell counts were derived. Libraries were prepared by immunoSEQ multiplex PCR; TCRdb keeps only in-frame clonotypes and omits some of them. The D gene and trimming were derived from the DNA, and the V and J assignments and clone size from that table. The sample contains some 16,000 clones, 75% to 85% of which appear only once. The clonotype originates from a man aged 80 or over with active or convalescent COVID-19. This chain connects TRBV7-9 to TRBJ1-1; 7 nucleotides line up with TRBD1. The sequencing sample was made of peripheral blood. The CDR3 DNA follows: TGTGCCAGCAGCTTTACAGGGGATACTGAAGCTTTCTTT. This sequence encodes CASSFTGDTEAFF.